This T cell receptor beta chain was documented in a study of T-cell reconstitution after alpha-beta-depleted transplantation in children (dated by TCRdb to 2016 to 2018). In terms of the full investigation: The study quantitatively tracked T-cell immune reconstitution after TCRalphabeta/CD19-depleted allogeneic hematopoietic cell transplantation in children using TCR repertoire profiling.

The treatment or condition label, read with the paper, signifies: allogeneic hematopoietic cell transplantation with graft depleted of TCRalphabeta T cells and CD19 B cells. The children who served as transplant recipients had been given grafts of TCRalphabeta/CD19-depleted allogeneic hematopoietic cells. There are a few counts of this clonotype. The antigen this receptor binds is unknown. No base qualities exist here, and no much larger clone lies one base off it. Summary of the overall study and its limitations: The frequencies of hyperexpanded clones fell over the following months, and after one year, T-cell counts and TCRbeta diversity were mostly attributed to newly produced T cells. In some patients, the high TCRbeta diversity seen at day 60 was put down to recipient T cells and intrathymic progenitors that had survived conditioning. The apparently early recovery of alphabetaT-cell counts about two months after transplant reportedly depended on only several hundred rapidly expanded clones that came from non-depleted graft cells.

Library preparation employed PCR. Instrument on record: Illumina HiSeq 2500. Molecular barcoding was employed in the preparation of TCR libraries, with unique molecular identifiers being used to normalize TCRbeta repertoire quantification. In TCRdb, the public reads were trimmed at Q25 with fastp and aligned with MiXCR, with productive beta chains retained. One record per CDR3 amino acid sequence lists the most common genes and DNA. The sample profile shows fewer than 1 million distinct CDR3 sequences; about 16% of them were found once. The ten largest clones add up to around 4.5% of the sample. This receptor was obtained from a male patient under 18 who had a stem cell transplant for acute lymphoblastic leukemia, so the T cells may come from the graft donor. The starting material was PBMCs, mostly from graft donor cells, obtained 360 days after TCRalphabeta/CD19-depleted stem cell transplant.

The CDR3 reads CASSEAGTGVNEQYF. The DNA is as follows: TGTGCCAGCAGTGAGGCCGGGACAGGGGTTAACGAGCAGTACTTC. Here the chain combines TRBV2 and TRBJ2-7, with TRBD1 identical over 10 junction bases. CDR1 and CDR2, looked up from the germline V gene, are SNHLY and FYNNEI. V is cut back by 3 bases and J by 5 bases, with 7 bases in the junction unmatched. The CDR3 spans 15 residues, from the cysteine through the phenylalanine. Just the 45-base CDR3 DNA is kept, in frame starting at base 1.